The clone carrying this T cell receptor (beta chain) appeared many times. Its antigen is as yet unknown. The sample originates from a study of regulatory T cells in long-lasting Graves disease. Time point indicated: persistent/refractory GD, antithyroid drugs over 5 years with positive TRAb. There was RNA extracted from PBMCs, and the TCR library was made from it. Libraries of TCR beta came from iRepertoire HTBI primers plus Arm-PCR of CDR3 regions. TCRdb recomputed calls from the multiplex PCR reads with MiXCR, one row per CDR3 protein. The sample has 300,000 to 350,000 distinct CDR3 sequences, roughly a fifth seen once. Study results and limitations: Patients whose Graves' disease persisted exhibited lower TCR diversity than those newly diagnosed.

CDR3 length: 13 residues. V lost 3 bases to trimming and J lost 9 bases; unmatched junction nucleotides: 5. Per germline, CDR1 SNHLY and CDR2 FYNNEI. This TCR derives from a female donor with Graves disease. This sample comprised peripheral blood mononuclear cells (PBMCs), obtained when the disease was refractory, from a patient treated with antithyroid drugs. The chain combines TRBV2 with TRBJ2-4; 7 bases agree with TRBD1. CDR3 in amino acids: CASSETGKGIQYF. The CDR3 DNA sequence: TGTGCCAGCAGTGAGACAGGGAAGGGCATTCAGTACTTC.